Listed here is a single TCR beta chain. The antigen is unknown. The V segment lost 6 bases and the J segment 6 bases; nucleotides outside the gene matches: 4. The germline CDR1 and CDR2 sequences are ENHRY and SYGVKD. The CDR3 runs to 13 residues. The primer mix had 60 Vbeta and 13 Jbeta primers. Clones were sequenced by immunoSEQ multiplex PCR, and TCRdb holds only the in-frame ones, with some missing. The data contain roughly 98,000 clones, about 81% of them singletons. The data were taken from a study of cytomegalovirus exposure and HLA in healthy donors. Study-wide results and caveats: One later analysis reportedly identified an Asian-associated ancestry cluster that showed fewer N-insertions than the roughly 670-donor mean. A missense variant in DCLRE1C was later tied to TCR beta V- and J-gene trimming. Later, an analysis found that common viral pathogens appeared to be linked with several of the most significant clusters.

The rearrangement joins TRBV10-3 to TRBJ2-3; 9 bases are shared with TRBD2. Sequencing was performed on PBMCs. The receptor's source is a man aged 40-50 years in good health and CMV-seronegative. The DNA for the CDR3 is TGTGCCATCAGGGTAGCGGGGGCGGATACGCAGTATTTT. This translates into CAIRVAGADTQYF.